Shown below are 29 T cell receptor beta chains from a single sample sequenced in a study of cytomegalovirus exposure and HLA in healthy donors. PCR employed 60 Vbeta and 13 Jbeta primers. The repertoire was sequenced with immunoSEQ multiplex PCR; TCRdb's copy has only in-frame clones and lacks some. This table holds about 95,000 clones, 60% to 85% found once. Material for sequencing was PBMCs. The receptors were sampled from a woman between 35 and 50 years old in good health and CMV-seronegative.

This chain connects TRBV11-2 to TRBJ1-4; 8 bases map to TRBD1. From germline, CDR1 is SGHAT and CDR2 FQNNGV. There are 15 residues in the CDR3. V was pared by 5 bases and J by 7 bases, with 9 bases of the junction left unmatched. The CDR3 DNA sequence: TGTGCCAGCAGCCCCCAGGGGGCACTGGGTGAAAAACTGTTTTTT. It codes for CASSPQGALGEKLFF. Full variable domain (outside the CDR3, taken from reference TRBV11-2 and TRBJ1-4): EAGVAQSPRYKIIEKRQSVAFWCNPISGHATLYWYQQILGQGPKLLIQFQNNGVVDDSQLPKDRFSAERLKGVDSTLKIQPAKLEDSAVYLCASSPQGALGEKLFFGSGTQLSVL.

The chain uses TRBV9 and TRBJ1-3; D is unresolved. V was shortened by 6 bases and J by 4 bases, with 8 bases between the two germline ends. The CDR3 spans 12 residues. CDR1 is SGDLS, CDR2 YYNGEE, per germline. CDR3 protein: CASTSGGNTIYF. CDR3 nucleotides: TGTGCCAGCACGTCCGGGGGAAACACCATATATTTT.

The rearrangement links TRBV10-3 to TRBJ1-1; D gene unclear. The CDR3 is made up of 14 amino acids. The V and J ends lost 4 bases and 4 bases respectively, with 13 bases between them. Germline CDR1 reads ENHRY; CDR2 reads SYGVKD. CDR3 DNA sequence: TGTGCCATCAGTGGGAGGGCCCCCGGCACTGAAGCTTTCTTT. It is translated as CAISGRAPGTEAFF.

V is TRBV4-2 and J is TRBJ2-1, with 8 bases matching TRBD2. The CDR3 runs 17 residues. CDR1 is LGHNA and CDR2 is YNFKEQ in the germline V gene. With 3 bases clipped from V and 6 bases from J, the junction kept 13 bases outside the gene matches. The CDR3: CASSHRNAGGRSNEQFF. The DNA of the CDR3 is TGTGCCAGCAGCCACAGAAATGCGGGGGGCCGGTCCAATGAGCAGTTCTTC.

The chain has TRBV11-3 and TRBJ1-1, with D unclear. Trimming removed 1 base from V and 11 bases from J, with 14 bases in between. Germline V gene data show CDR1 as SGHNT and CDR2 as YENEEA. The CDR3 has 13 amino acids. CDR3 residues: CASSLGPQEVAFF. The CDR3 region has the DNA TGTGCCAGCAGCTTAGGGCCTCAGGAGGTGGCTTTCTTT.

This chain joins TRBV6-5 and TRBJ1-1, with D uncertain. CDR1 is MNHEY and CDR2 is SVGAGI in the germline V gene. This CDR3 contains 14 residues. V lost 7 bases and J lost 1, with 13 bases in between. In nucleotides, the CDR3 is TGTGCCAGCAAAATTACGTCACAGAACACTGAAGCTTTCTTT. This encodes CASKITSQNTEAFF.

J is TRBJ1-5 and V is TRBV18; possibly TRBD1 for D (6 bases). The V end was cut by 2 bases, the J end by 0 bases, with 8 bases between. The CDR3 has 15 residues. Germline V lookup: CDR1 KGHSH, CDR2 LQKENI. The CDR3 is CASSPGQNSNQPQHF. The CDR3 DNA reads as TGTGCCAGCTCACCAGGACAGAATAGCAATCAGCCCCAGCATTTT.

The chain carries TRBV2 and TRBJ1-1; 7 bases are shared with TRBD1. This CDR3 is built from 14 residues. Germline V lookup: CDR1 SNHLY, CDR2 FYNNEI. Trimming removed 4 bases from V and 4 bases from J; junction bases left unmatched: 6. CDR3 amino acids: CASSVYRGITEAFF. CDR3 nucleotides: TGTGCCAGCAGTGTATACAGGGGTATCACTGAAGCTTTCTTT.

The J gene is TRBJ2-5, the V gene TRBV4-1; D possibly corresponds to TRBD2 (6 bases). V lost 6 bases to trimming and J lost 4 bases, with 18 bases between them. The CDR3 consists of 15 residues. CDR1 MGHRA and CDR2 YSYEKL come from the germline V gene. This CDR3 reads CASRQHTSLGETQYF. CDR3 nucleotide sequence: TGCGCCAGCAGGCAACACACTAGCTTAGGAGAGACCCAGTACTTC.

The chain is built from TRBV6-6 and TRBJ1-5; D is perhaps TRBD1 (5 bases). The V gene lost 7 bases and the J gene lost 2 bases, with 12 bases spanning the gap. CDR1 is MNHNY and CDR2 is SVGAGI in the germline V gene (reference sequence). The CDR3 is 14 amino acids. The CDR3 region has the DNA TGTGCCAGCACGATTCGGGGGGGCAATCAGCCCCAGCATTTT. It translates to CASTIRGGNQPQHF.

The J gene is TRBJ2-7, the V gene TRBV2, with D perhaps matching TRBD1 (6 bases). The CDR3 contains 16 residues. With 2 bases removed from V and 2 bases from J, the gap between germline ends came to 16 bases. Germline V gives CDR1 SNHLY, CDR2 FYNNEI. The CDR3, as DNA: TGTGCCAGCAGTGAAAAACAGGGCAGACAAACCTACGAGCAGTACTTC. As protein: CASSEKQGRQTYEQYF. Based on the CDR3 plus reference TRBV2 and TRBJ2-7, the full variable domain is EPEVTQTPSHQVTQMGQEVILRCVPISNHLYFYWYRQILGQKVEFLVSFYNNEISEKSEIFDDQFSVERPDGSNFTLKIRSTKLEDSAMYFCASSEKQGRQTYEQYFGPGTRLTVT.

This clone was found a few times. This is likely a read error, given that the CDR3 carries no conserved phenylalanine or tryptophan at its end. The DNA is omitted, as the CDR3 cannot be located on it reliably, and the CDR3 follows TCRdb's listing. The chain is built from TRBV4-1 and TRBJ1-1; TRBD1 is the table's D call, not checked against the DNA. The CDR3 extends over 15 residues, inclusive of both ends. CDR1 is MGHRA, CDR2 YSYEKL, per germline. CDR3 protein: CASSQPDRLNTEALV.

CDR3 amino acids: CASSPPYGGGAGNEQFF. CDR3 DNA: TGTGCCAGCAGCCCCCCCTACGGCGGGGGGGCGGGCAATGAGCAGTTCTTC. J is TRBJ2-1 and V is TRBV5-4, with TRBD2 matching 9 bases. This CDR3 has 17 amino acids. The junction had 14 bases not matched to a gene; V was cut back by 4 bases and J by 6 bases. The germline V gene encodes CDR1 SGHNT and CDR2 YYREEE (reference sequence).

The chain uses TRBV18 and TRBJ1-1; D remains unclear. V shed 5 bases and J shed 4 bases, with 14 bases lying between them. The germline V gene encodes CDR1 KGHSH and CDR2 LQKENI. This CDR3 has 14 residues. CDR3 protein: CASSSARGGTEAFF. CDR3 nucleotide sequence: TGTGCCAGCTCATCCGCGCGGGGTGGCACTGAAGCTTTCTTT.

The rearrangement uses TRBV5-6 and TRBJ1-1; no clear D. The CDR3 consists of 16 residues. Trimming took off 4 bases at V and 0 bases at J, with 16 bases between the two ends. CDR1 is SGHDT and CDR2 is YYEEEE in the germline V gene. The CDR3 nucleotides are TGTGCCAGCAGCCAACGACAACGAGGGTTGAACACTGAAGCTTTCTTT. Translated: CASSQRQRGLNTEAFF.

The chain joins TRBV2 to TRBJ2-2, with D unresolved. V was clipped by 2 bases and J by 1 base, with 5 bases between them. The CDR3 is 14 amino acids. From germline, CDR1 is SNHLY and CDR2 FYNNEI. DNA of the CDR3: TGTGCCAGCAGTGAATTCCGGAACACCGGGGAGCTGTTTTTT. It translates to CASSEFRNTGELFF.

The chain employs TRBV5-8 and TRBJ1-1; D possibly corresponds to TRBD1 (5 bases). The CDR3 is made up of 15 amino acids. Germline V lookup: CDR1 SGHTS, CDR2 YDEGEE. Trimming shortened V by 2 bases and J by 5 bases, and 16 bases separated the two germline ends. CDR3 sequence (DNA): TGTGCCAGCAGCTTTTTGAAGGGGCTTTGGACTGAAGCTTTCTTT. This gives the protein CASSFLKGLWTEAFF.

The rearrangement links TRBV2 to TRBJ2-7; weak D call: TRBD1 (6 bases). V lost 6 bases and J 2 bases, leaving 14 bases between the germline ends. The CDR3 is 14 amino acids. Germline-derived CDR1 and CDR2 are SNHLY and FYNNEI. CDR3 coding DNA: TGTGCCAGCAGCCGACAGGTTACAACCTACGAGCAGTACTTC. Protein: CASSRQVTTYEQYF.

This chain joins TRBV4-1 and TRBJ2-7; 9 nucleotides agree with TRBD1. V dropped 3 bases and J dropped 4; count of bases not matched to a gene: 10. The CDR3 length is 16 residues. The germline V gene has CDR1 MGHRA and CDR2 YSYEKL. This chain's CDR3 is CASSQGKTGGDYEQYF. CDR3 DNA: TGCGCCAGCAGCCAGGGGAAGACAGGGGGGGATTACGAGCAGTACTTC.

The V call is TRBV19, the J call TRBJ1-3; 7 positions agree with TRBD1. Per the germline V gene, CDR1 is LNHDA and CDR2 is SQIVND (reference sequence). The J segment lost 2 bases and the V segment lost 6 bases, leaving 7 bases of the junction unmatched. There are 15 residues in the CDR3. This CDR3 reads CASSLGTVPGNTIYF. CDR3 DNA sequence: TGTGCCAGTAGCCTCGGGACAGTTCCTGGAAACACCATATATTTT.

The CDR3 loop reads CASSEGGLSAFF. CDR3 coding DNA: TGTGCCAGCAGTGAAGGGGGCTTAAGTGCTTTCTTT. The rearrangement joins TRBV25-1 to TRBJ1-1; D perhaps matches TRBD1 (6 bases). This CDR3 region has 12 residues. Germline lookup yields CDR1 MGHDK and CDR2 SYGVNS. V lost 2 bases, J lost 11 bases, and 12 bases lay in between.

The chain combines TRBV7-9 with TRBJ2-3; the D gene is possibly TRBD2 (6 bases). The CDR3 has 17 residues. Between the trimmed V and J ends, which lost 6 bases and 4 bases, there was a span of 23 bases. Per the germline V gene, CDR1 is SEHNR and CDR2 is FQNEAQ (reference sequence). The DNA of the CDR3 is TGTGCCAGCAGTCCCCAACCGGGACTGGAGACCCCAGATACGCAGTATTTT. Its translation is CASSPQPGLETPDTQYF.

The V gene is TRBV2, the J gene TRBJ1-1; TRBD1 matches at 8 bases. Trimming cost V 7 bases and J 1 base; bases outside gene matches: 5. The CDR3 spans 14 residues. Per the germline V gene, CDR1 is SNHLY and CDR2 is FYNNEI. CDR3 loop: CASTRTGKNTEAFF. The DNA for the CDR3 is TGTGCCAGCACCCGGACAGGGAAGAACACTGAAGCTTTCTTT.

The rearrangement joins TRBV7-2 to TRBJ2-7; 14 nucleotides match TRBD2. The CDR3 has 17 amino acids. The germline gives CDR1 SGHTA, CDR2 FQGNSA. The ends lost 5 bases at V and 0 bases at J; junction bases unmatched: 6. In nucleotides, the CDR3 is TGTGCCAGCAGCCCACCGGGACTAGCGGGGGTCTCCTACGAGCAGTACTTC. Its protein is CASSPPGLAGVSYEQYF.

The DNA for the CDR3 is TGTGCCAGCAGTGAATTTGGGGGACAAGGAGTTAGCACCATATATTTT. It is translated as CASSEFGGQGVSTIYF. The V gene is TRBV2, the J gene TRBJ1-3, with D perhaps TRBD1 (6 bases). The germline gives CDR1 SNHLY, CDR2 FYNNEI. With 2 bases removed from V and 9 bases from J, the gap between germline ends came to 20 bases. This CDR3 is 16 amino acids long. Based on the CDR3 plus reference TRBV2 and TRBJ1-3, the full variable domain is EPEVTQTPSHQVTQMGQEVILRCVPISNHLYFYWYRQILGQKVEFLVSFYNNEISEKSEIFDDQFSVERPDGSNFTLKIRSTKLEDSAMYFCASSEFGGQGVSTIYFGEGSWLTVV.

The V and J genes are TRBV19 and TRBJ1-6; D remains ambiguous. The CDR3 loop spans 15 amino acids. V lost 3 bases and J lost 7, with 13 bases in between. Germline V gives CDR1 LNHDA, CDR2 SQIVND (reference sequence). As DNA, the CDR3 is TGTGCCAGTAGTATTCAGCTTACGGGGAATTCACCCCTCCACTTT. Its translation is CASSIQLTGNSPLHF.

The J gene is TRBJ2-7, the V gene TRBV5-1; 7 nucleotides match TRBD2. V was clipped by 4 bases and J by 1 base; unmatched bases: 11. The V gene's germline CDR1 is SGHRS and CDR2 YFSETQ. The CDR3 consists of 16 residues. CDR3: CASSPALGGVSYEQYF. The CDR3, as DNA: TGCGCCAGCAGCCCCGCCCTGGGGGGGGTATCCTACGAGCAGTACTTC. Full variable domain (missing parts from reference TRBV5-1 and TRBJ2-7): KAGVTQTPRYLIKTRGQQVTLSCSPISGHRSVSWYQQTPGQGLQFLFEYFSETQRNKGNFPGRFSGRQFSNSRSEMNVSTLELGDSALYLCASSPALGGVSYEQYFGPGTRLTVT.

The chain has TRBV7-2 and TRBJ2-3; no clear D. The CDR3 runs to 16 residues. V was shortened by 0 bases and J by 4 bases, with 14 bases between the two germline ends. Germline V gives CDR1 SGHTA, CDR2 FQGNSA. Here the CDR3 DNA reads TGTGCCAGCAGCTTAGCGTTAGCCGTCAGCGCAGATACGCAGTATTTT. It translates to CASSLALAVSADTQYF.

The chain links TRBV12-5 to TRBJ2-7, with no clear D. CDR3 length: 11 amino acids. Per germline, CDR1 LGHNT and CDR2 FRNRAP. The V end lost 4 bases, the J end lost 4 bases, and 5 bases lay between the germline ends. The CDR3 DNA follows: TGTGCTAGTGGTTCCTCGTACGAGCAGTACTTC. Protein: CASGSSYEQYF.